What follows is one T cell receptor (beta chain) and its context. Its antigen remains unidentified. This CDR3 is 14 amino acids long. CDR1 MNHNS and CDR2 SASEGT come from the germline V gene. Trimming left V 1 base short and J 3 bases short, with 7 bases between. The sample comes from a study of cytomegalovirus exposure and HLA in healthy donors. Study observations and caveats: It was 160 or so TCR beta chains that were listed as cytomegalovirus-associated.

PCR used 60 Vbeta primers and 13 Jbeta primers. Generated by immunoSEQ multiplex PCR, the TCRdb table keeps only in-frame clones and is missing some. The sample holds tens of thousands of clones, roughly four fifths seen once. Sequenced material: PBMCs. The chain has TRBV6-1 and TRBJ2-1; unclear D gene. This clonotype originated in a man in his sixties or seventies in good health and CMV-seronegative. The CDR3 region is CASSEGGYYNEQFF. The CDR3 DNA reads TGTGCCAGCAGTGAAGGAGGATACTACAATGAGCAGTTCTTC.